This T cell receptor beta chain was observed in a study of cytomegalovirus exposure and HLA in healthy donors. Points from the study as a whole: Trimming of TCR beta V- and J-genes showed a link, identified in a later analysis, to a missense DCLRE1C variant.

The primer mix had 60 Vbeta and 13 Jbeta primers. Using immunoSEQ multiplex PCR, the repertoire was profiled, and TCRdb retains in-frame clones only, with some absent. Among 120,000 or so clones listed, 80% were seen once. Per the germline V gene, CDR1 is SGHDT and CDR2 is YYEEEE. J lost 0 bases, V lost 2 bases, and 1 base had no gene match. CDR3 length equals 15 residues. About this clone: The antigen remains unidentified.

The V gene is TRBV5-6, the J gene TRBJ2-1; 8 bases are shared with TRBD2. Material for sequencing was PBMCs. The source is a female donor in good health and CMV-seronegative. The CDR3 bases are TGTGCCAGCAGCTTAGCGGGAGTCTCCTACAATGAGCAGTTCTTC. Translation gives CASSLAGVSYNEQFF. The full variable domain, with the rest looked up from reference TRBV5-6 and TRBJ2-1, is DAGVTQSPTHLIKTRGQQVTLRCSPKSGHDTVSWYQQALGQGPQFIFQYYEEEERQRGNFPDRFSGHQFPNYSSELNVNALLLGDSALYLCASSLAGVSYNEQFFGPGTRLTVL.